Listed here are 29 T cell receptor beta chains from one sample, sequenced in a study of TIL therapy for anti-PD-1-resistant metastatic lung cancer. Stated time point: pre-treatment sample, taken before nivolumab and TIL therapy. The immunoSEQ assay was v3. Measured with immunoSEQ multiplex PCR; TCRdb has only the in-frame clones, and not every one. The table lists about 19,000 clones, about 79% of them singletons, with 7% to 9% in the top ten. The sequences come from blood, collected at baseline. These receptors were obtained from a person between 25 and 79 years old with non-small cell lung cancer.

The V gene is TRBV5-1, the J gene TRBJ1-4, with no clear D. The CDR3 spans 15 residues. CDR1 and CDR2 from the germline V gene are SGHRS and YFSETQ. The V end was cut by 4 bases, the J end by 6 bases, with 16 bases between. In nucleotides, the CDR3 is TGCGCCAGCAGCCTTCTATGGGGAAGCGATGAAAAACTGTTTTTT. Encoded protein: CASSLLWGSDEKLFF.

The CDR3 coding sequence is TGTGCCAGCACACCCAGCGGTGTTCAAGAGACCCAGTACTTC. The encoded protein is CASTPSGVQETQYF. The chain uses TRBV2 and TRBJ2-5, with D perhaps TRBD2 (5 bases). The CDR3 is 14 amino acids. V gave up 7 bases and J gave up 2 bases, with 14 bases separating them. The V gene's germline CDR1 is SNHLY and CDR2 FYNNEI.

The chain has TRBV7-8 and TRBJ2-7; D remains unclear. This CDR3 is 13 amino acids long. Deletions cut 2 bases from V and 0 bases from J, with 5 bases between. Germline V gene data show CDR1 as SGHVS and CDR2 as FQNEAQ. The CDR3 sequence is CASSLYPSYEQYF. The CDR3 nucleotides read TGTGCCAGCAGCTTATACCCCTCCTACGAGCAGTACTTC.

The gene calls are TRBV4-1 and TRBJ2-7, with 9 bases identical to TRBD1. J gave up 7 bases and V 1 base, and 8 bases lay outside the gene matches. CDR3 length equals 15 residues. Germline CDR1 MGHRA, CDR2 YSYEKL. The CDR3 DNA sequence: TGCGCCAGCAGCCAAGCCCCCGGGACAGGGAGAGAGCAGTACTTC. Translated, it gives CASSQAPGTGREQYF.

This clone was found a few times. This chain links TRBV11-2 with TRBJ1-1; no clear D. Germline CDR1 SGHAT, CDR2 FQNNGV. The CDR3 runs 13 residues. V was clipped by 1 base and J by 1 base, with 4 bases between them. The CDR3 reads CASSLVANTEAFF. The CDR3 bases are TGTGCCAGCAGCTTAGTGGCGAACACTGAAGCTTTCTTT.

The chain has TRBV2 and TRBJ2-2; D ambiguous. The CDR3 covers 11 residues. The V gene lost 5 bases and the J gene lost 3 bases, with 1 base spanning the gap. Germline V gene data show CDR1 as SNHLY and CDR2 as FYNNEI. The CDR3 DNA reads TGTGCCAGCAGTCACACCGGGGAGCTGTTTTTT. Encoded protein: CASSHTGELFF. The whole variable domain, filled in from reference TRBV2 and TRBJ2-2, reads EPEVTQTPSHQVTQMGQEVILRCVPISNHLYFYWYRQILGQKVEFLVSFYNNEISEKSEIFDDQFSVERPDGSNFTLKIRSTKLEDSAMYFCASSHTGELFFGEGSRLTVL.

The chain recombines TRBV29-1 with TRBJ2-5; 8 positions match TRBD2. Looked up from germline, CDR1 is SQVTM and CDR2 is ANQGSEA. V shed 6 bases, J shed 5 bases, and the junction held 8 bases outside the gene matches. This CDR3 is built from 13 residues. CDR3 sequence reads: CSVARGALETQYF. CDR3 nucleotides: TGCAGCGTGGCGCGGGGGGCCCTGGAGACCCAGTACTTC.

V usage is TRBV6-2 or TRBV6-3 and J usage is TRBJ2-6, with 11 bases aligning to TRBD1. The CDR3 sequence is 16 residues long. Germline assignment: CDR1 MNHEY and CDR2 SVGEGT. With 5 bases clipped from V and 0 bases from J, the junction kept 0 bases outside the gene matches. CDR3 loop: CASSGTGGSGANVLTF. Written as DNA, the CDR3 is TGTGCCAGCAGTGGGACAGGGGGCTCTGGGGCCAACGTCCTGACTTTC.

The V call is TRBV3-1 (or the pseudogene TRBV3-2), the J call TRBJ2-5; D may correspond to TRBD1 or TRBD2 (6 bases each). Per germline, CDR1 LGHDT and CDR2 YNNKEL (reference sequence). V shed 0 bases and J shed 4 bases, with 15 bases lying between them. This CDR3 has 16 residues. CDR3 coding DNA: TGTGCCAGCAGCCAAGAAGGGGGGACCGCCCGAGAGACCCAGTACTTC. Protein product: CASSQEGGTARETQYF.

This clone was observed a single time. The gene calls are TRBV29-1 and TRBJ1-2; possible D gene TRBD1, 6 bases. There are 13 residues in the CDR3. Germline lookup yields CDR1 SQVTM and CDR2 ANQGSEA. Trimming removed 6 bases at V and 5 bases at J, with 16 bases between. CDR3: CSVSSGTTYGYTF. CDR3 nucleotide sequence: TGCAGCGTGTCCTCCGGGACAACATATGGCTACACCTTC.

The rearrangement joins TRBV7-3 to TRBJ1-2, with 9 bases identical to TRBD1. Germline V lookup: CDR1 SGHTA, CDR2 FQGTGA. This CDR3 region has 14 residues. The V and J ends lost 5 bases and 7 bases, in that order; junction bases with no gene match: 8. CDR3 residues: CASSQQGAGTGYTF. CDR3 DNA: TGTGCCAGCAGCCAACAGGGGGCGGGTACTGGCTACACCTTC.

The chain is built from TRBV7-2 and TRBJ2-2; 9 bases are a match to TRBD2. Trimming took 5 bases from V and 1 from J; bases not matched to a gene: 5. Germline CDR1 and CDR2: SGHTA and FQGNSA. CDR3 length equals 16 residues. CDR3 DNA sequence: TGTGCCAGCAGCCCCCGCGGGGGGGTGAACACCGGGGAGCTGTTTTTT. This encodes CASSPRGGVNTGELFF.

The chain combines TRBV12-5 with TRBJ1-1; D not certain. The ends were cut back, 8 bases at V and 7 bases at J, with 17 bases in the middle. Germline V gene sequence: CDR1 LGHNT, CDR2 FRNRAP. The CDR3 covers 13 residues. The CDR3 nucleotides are TGTGCTAGTTCTTTAGGTTTCTTCCTTGAAGCTTTCTTT. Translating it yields CASSLGFFLEAFF.

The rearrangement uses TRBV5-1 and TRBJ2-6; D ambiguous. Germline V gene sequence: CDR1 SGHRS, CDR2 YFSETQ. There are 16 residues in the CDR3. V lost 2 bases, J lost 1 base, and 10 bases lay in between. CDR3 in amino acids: CASSFSVLSGANVLTF. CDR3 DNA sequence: TGCGCCAGCAGCTTCTCGGTCCTTTCTGGGGCCAACGTCCTGACTTTC.

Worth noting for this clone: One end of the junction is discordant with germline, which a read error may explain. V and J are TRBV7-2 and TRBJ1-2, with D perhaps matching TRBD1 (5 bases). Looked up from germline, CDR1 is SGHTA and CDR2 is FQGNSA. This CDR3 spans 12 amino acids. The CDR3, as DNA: TGTGCCAGCAGCGACCCCAGGGACTGGGGCTTTTTC. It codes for CASSDPRDWGFF.

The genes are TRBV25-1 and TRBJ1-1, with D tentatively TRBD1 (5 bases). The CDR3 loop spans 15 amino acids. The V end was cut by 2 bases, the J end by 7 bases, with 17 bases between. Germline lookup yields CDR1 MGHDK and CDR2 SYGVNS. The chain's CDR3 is CASSETDSPEDEAFF. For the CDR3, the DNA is TGTGCCAGCAGTGAAACCGACAGCCCGGAGGATGAAGCTTTCTTT.

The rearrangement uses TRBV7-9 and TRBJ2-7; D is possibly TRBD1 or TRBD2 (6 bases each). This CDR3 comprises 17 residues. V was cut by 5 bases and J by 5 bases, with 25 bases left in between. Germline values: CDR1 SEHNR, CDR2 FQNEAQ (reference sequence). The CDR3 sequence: CASSGGVRRGHPHEQYF. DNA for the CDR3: TGTGCCAGCAGCGGAGGGGTCCGGAGGGGACATCCCCACGAGCAGTACTTC.

CDR3 in amino acids: CASSVAGTSANNEQFF. The CDR3, as DNA: TGTGCCAGCAGCGTGGCCGGGACTAGCGCAAACAATGAGCAGTTCTTC. This chain uses TRBV9 with TRBJ2-1; TRBD2 aligns across 10 bases. CDR1 SGDLS and CDR2 YYNGEE come from the germline V gene. CDR3 size: 16 residues. V was pared by 2 bases and J by 5 bases, with 7 bases of the junction left unmatched.

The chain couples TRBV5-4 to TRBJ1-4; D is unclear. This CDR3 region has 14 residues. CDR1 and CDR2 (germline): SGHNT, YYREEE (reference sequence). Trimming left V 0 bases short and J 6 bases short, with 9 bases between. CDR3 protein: CASSLGAEDEKLFF. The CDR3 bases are TGTGCCAGCAGCTTGGGGGCGGAGGATGAAAAACTGTTTTTT.

CDR3 loop: CASRSWDREHEQYF. DNA for the CDR3: TGTGCCAGCAGAAGTTGGGACAGGGAACACGAGCAGTACTTC. The V call is TRBV27, the J call TRBJ2-7; TRBD1 aligns across 9 bases. Germline CDR1 reads MNHEY; CDR2 reads SMNVEV (reference sequence). This CDR3 has 14 residues. Germline trimming cut 6 bases from V and 5 bases from J; bases unmatched to any gene: 8.

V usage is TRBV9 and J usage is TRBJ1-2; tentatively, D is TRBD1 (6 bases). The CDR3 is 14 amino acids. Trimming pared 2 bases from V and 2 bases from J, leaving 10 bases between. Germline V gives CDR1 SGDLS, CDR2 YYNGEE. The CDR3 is CASSVADSNYGYTF. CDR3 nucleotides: TGTGCCAGCAGCGTGGCGGACAGCAACTATGGCTACACCTTC. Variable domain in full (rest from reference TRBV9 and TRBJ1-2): DSGVTQTPKHLITATGQRVTLRCSPRSGDLSVYWYQQSLDQGLQFLIQYYNGEERAKGNILERFSAQQFPDLHSELNLSSLELGDSALYFCASSVADSNYGYTFGSGTRLTVV.

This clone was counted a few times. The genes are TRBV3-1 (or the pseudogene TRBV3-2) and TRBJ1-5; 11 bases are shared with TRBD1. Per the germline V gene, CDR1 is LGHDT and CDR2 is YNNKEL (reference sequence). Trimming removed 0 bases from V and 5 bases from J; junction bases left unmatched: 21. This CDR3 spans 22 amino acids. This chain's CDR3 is CASSQDPGSRDRGEPADQPQHF. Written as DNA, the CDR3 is TGTGCCAGCAGCCAAGATCCCGGTTCCAGGGACAGGGGGGAACCTGCCGATCAGCCCCAGCATTTT.

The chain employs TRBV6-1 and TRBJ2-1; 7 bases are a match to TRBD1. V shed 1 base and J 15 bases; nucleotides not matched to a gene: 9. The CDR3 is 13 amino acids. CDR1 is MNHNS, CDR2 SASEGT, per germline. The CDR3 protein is CASSEVGQGVSFF. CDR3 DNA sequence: TGTGCCAGCAGTGAAGTGGGGCAGGGGGTTTCGTTCTTC.

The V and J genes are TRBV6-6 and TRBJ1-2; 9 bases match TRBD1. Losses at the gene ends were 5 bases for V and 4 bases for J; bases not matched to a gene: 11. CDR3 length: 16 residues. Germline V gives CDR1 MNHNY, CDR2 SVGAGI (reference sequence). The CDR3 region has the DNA TGTGCCAGCAGTCGGGGGGACAGGGCCTTTCTCTATGGCTACACCTTC. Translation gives CASSRGDRAFLYGYTF.

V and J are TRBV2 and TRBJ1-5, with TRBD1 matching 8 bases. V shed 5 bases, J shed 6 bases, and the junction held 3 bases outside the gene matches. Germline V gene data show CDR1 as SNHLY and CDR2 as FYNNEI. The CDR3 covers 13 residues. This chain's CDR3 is CASSTGGSQPQHF. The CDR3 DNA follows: TGTGCCAGCAGTACAGGGGGGAGTCAGCCCCAGCATTTT.

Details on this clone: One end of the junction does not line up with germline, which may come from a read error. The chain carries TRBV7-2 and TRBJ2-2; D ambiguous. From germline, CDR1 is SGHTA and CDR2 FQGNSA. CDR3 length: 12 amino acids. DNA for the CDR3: TGTGCCAGCAACTTAGACCTCGGGGAGCTGTTTTTT. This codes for CASNLDLGELFF.

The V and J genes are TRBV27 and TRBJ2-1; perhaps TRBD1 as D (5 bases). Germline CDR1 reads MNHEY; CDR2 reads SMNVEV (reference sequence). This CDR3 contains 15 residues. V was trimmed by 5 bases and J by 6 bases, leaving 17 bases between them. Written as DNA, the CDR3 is TGTGCCAGCAGTGGTGGTCACAGGTCCCCCAATGAGCAGTTCTTC. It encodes CASSGGHRSPNEQFF.

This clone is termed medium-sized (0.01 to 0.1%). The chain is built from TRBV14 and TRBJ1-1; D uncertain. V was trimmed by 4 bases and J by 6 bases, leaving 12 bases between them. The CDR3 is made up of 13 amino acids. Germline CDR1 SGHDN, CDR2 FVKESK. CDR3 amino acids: CASSPNSSPEAFF. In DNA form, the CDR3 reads TGTGCCAGCAGCCCCAACTCCTCCCCTGAAGCTTTCTTT.

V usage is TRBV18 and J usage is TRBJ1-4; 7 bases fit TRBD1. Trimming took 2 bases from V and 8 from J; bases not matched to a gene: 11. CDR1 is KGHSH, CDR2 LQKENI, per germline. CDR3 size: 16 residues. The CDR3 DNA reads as TGTGCCAGCTCACCATTACAGGGGCGGCGAGACGAAAAACTGTTTTTT. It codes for CASSPLQGRRDEKLFF. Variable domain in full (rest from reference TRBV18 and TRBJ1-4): NAGVMQNPRHLVRRRGQEARLRCSPMKGHSHVYWYRQLPEEGLKFMVYLQKENIIDESGMPKERFSAEFPKEGPSILRIQQVVRGDSAAYFCASSPLQGRRDEKLFFGSGTQLSVL.